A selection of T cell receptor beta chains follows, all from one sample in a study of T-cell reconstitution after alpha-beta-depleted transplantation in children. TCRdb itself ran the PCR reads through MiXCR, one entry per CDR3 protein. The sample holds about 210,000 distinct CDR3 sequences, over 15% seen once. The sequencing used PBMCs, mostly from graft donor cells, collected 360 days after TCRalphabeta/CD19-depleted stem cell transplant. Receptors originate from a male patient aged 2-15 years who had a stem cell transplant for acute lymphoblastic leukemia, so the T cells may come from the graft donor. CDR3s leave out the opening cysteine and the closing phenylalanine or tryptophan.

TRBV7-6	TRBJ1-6	ASKDSSSSYNSPLH
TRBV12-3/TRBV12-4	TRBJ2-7	ASSAISGRYEQY
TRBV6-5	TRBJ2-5	ASSYWSPLSGETQY
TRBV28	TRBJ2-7	ATIRQGAYEQY
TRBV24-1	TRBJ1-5	ATRPPRTNSNQPQH
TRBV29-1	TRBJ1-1	SVDSRNTEAF
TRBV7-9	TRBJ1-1	ASTLLQGAAF
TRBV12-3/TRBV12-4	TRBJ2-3	ASRGLAGGLATDTQY
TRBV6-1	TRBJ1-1	ASQGGPNTGAF
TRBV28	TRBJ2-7	ASSAPGQANPY
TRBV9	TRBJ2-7	ASSGAGTGNSYEQY
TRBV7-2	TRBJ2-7	ASSLDYRASSYEQY
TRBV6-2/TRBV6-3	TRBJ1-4	ASSYGGLSLLNEKLF
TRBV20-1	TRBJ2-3	SATPPSVGTDTQY
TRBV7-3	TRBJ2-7	ASSLIRDRAYEQY
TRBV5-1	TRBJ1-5	ASSLVRQGFNQPQH
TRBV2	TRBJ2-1	ASSEAPGPRDEQF
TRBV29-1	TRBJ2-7	SASGTGQGEQY
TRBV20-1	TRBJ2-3	SARAGGPDTQY
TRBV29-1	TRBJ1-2	SVAEGPGYGYT
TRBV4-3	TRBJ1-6	ASSQDLRGVGSPLH
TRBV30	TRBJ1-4	AWSDRPGGNEKLF
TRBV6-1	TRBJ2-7	ASRILGNSYEQY
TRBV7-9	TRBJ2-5	ASSFGDRGQETQY
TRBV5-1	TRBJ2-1	ASSLGGQGVNEQF
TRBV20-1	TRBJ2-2	SARETGYAGELF
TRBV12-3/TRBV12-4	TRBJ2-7	ASAAPGIYEQY
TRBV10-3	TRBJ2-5	AISPGLALETQY
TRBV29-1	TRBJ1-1	SAVPGQGRHTEAF
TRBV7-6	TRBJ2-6	ASSFDPRVPNSGANVLT
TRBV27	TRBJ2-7	ASSSQGLEQY
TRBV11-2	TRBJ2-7	ASSSIAGKGEQY
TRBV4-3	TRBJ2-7	ASSQRTGSYELY
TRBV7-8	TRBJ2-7	ASSSIGGLAGGYEQY
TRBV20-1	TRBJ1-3	SARLGQGEGNTIY
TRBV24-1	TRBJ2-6	ATSDPTGSSGANVLT